This T cell receptor (beta chain) was sequenced for a study of T cell responses to AZD1222 COVID-19 vaccine. Study conclusions and caveats: Clonal diversity may have been underestimated in mostly white British donors. Repertoires in all cases were sampled only once the peak T cell response had passed.

Some clones are missing from TCRdb's copy, which holds only in-frame ones; the method was immunoSEQ multiplex PCR. The sample has 140,000 to 150,000 clones; 92% are singletons. A note on this clone: Its specificity is not known.

The clonotype comes from an adult who received the AZD1222 COVID-19 vaccine. Specimen: peripheral blood, collected 28 days after the second AZD1222 dose.

CDR3 amino acids: CASRRDRGVGSPLHF. The CDR3 DNA sequence: TGTGCCAGCAGGAGGGACAGAGGTGTAGGCTCACCCCTCCACTTT. The chain joins TRBV6-5 to TRBJ1-6, with 7 bases identical to TRBD1. Trimming took 6 bases from V and 10 from J; bases not matched to a gene: 12. Germline assignment: CDR1 MNHEY and CDR2 SVGAGI. The CDR3 contains 15 residues.